One T cell receptor (beta chain) is described in this entry. Its antigen remains undetermined. No clone much larger than this one lies a single base away; base qualities are absent. In total, approximately 610 healthy bone marrow donors made up the cohort. Cohort members were all nominally healthy when sampled, although unrecorded immune exposures were likely present. The donor tested CMV seronegative and was one of the 352 seronegative cohort members. Every donor gave a peripheral blood sample, and the peripheral blood mononuclear cells from that sample were used for TCR beta sequencing. Genomic DNA was extracted from the blood cell samples with the Qiagen DNeasy Blood Extraction Kit. From its cysteine to its phenylalanine, the CDR3 spans 13 amino acids. Just CDR3 DNA is preserved here, 39 bases in frame from base 1. Between the V and J ends, shortened by 0 bases and 8 bases respectively, the junction contains 13 bases. Looking up the germline V gene (reference sequence) yields CDR1 GTSNPN and CDR2 SVGIG.

The record originates from a study of cytomegalovirus exposure and HLA in healthy donors (dated by TCRdb to about 2017). In terms of the full investigation: According to an earlier analysis of 550 to 700 of the donors, about 179 million T cells yielded some 110 million unique TCR beta sequences and about 280 Gb of sequence data. An earlier analysis of more than 450 of the donors used high-throughput TCR beta sequencing to judge whether each TCR beta V gene segment behaved as functional or pseudogenic. HLA typing covered class I and class II loci at four-digit resolution. Rather than using new phenotypic data, the later analysis identified candidate immune exposures from TCR beta sequences and from how often those sequences occurred across donors. Around 300 gigabases of sequencing data and approximately 80 million unique TCR sequences were included in an early release covering 550 to 650 HLA-typed donors. The number of typed donors differed by locus: roughly 620-640 for A, B, C, DRB1 and DQB1; approximately 520 for DQA1; 600 to 610 for DPA1; and about 450 for DPB1. Of the roughly 390 genotyped donors, 75% to 85% were placed in the genetic ancestry cluster associated with self-reported Caucasian donors. Four to six DR-DQ haplotypes were handled as single units for association and clustering, since linkage in the cohort was strong. A later analysis re-analyzed previously published TCR beta repertoires from hundreds of donors and added high-resolution HLA genotyping to study TCR occurrence patterns. On average, approximately 250,000 unique TCR beta nucleotide sequences were sequenced per donor among fewer than 500 genotyped donors of the cohort, with roughly 18% of those sequences being non-productive. Every discovery cohort repertoire had been produced on one sequencing platform. The aim of the study was to test whether cataloging public T cell receptors could identify signatures of past pathogen exposure. Donor age, sex, ethnicity and CMV serostatus were compiled alongside the repertoire data. Using immunosequencing, the study profiled T cell repertoires from roughly 650 subjects and related those repertoires to cytomegalovirus serostatus. A later genetic analysis took genome-wide SNP genotypes for about 55% of the 666 donors and used that subset as a discovery cohort. In addition to the first cohort of about 650 subjects, a separate validation cohort of approximately 120 different subjects was used. The study combined high-throughput TCR immunosequencing, statistical association of individual TCRs with disease status, and machine learning to predict cytomegalovirus infection status.

Library prep was done by the immunoSEQ multiplex PCR assay. The multiplex PCR relied on a mix of 60 forward primers for TCR Vbeta segments and 13 reverse primers for TCR Jbeta segments. Amplification of the CDR3 region of rearranged TCR beta genes was performed with a multiplex PCR assay on genomic DNA. On the Illumina HiSeq System, the amplified TCR beta libraries were sequenced as 87-base-pair reads. The authors' analysis ran thus. Across the 670 or so repertoires, a later analysis counted about 81 million unique TCR beta chains, around 10 million of which were shared by at least two donors. A nearest-neighbor algorithm error-corrected the raw reads and collapsed the reads into unique sequences, merging closely related sequences to remove PCR and sequencing errors. Alignment of CDR3 sequences to IMGT reference sequences was used to assign V, D and J gene segments. Each retained sequence needed at least a six-nucleotide match to both a V gene segment and a J gene segment. Rearrangements were classified as productive when the CDR3 lacked stop codons and remained in frame with V and J, and all other rearrangements were classified as non-productive. CDR3 was defined by IMGT convention, running from the second conserved V-encoded cysteine to the conserved J-encoded phenylalanine. Sequences without an unambiguous match to a single V gene segment were excluded from the earlier analysis of 450 to 650 of the donors. In an earlier analysis of several hundred of the donors, a V segment was called functional when productive rearrangements were above 56.7%, and segregating when the standard deviation between donors exceeded 5%. A statistical classification framework was built to diagnose cytomegalovirus status from the catalog of TCR beta chain sequences. A later analysis assigned V and J genes by comparing TCR nucleotide sequences with IMGT/GENE-DB human TR gene sequences. Using the TCRdist pipeline, a later analysis assigned CDR3 sequences along with most-parsimonious VDJ recombination scenarios. In a later analysis, every TCR beta chain was defined by the combination of its CDR3 amino acid sequence and its V-gene family, and reads without a unique V-gene family were dropped. To address suspected cross-contamination and a sequencing artifact, a later analysis removed over 500 highly shared, low-generation-probability nucleotide sequences. A later analysis calculated a clonal expansion index for each public chain from normalized within-repertoire ranks of inferred template counts. In a later analysis, generation probabilities were computed with a VDJ recombination model fitted to out-of-frame rearrangements, and the resulting probabilities were checked against IGoR. In a later analysis, TCR-TCR, TCR-HLA and TCR-CMV co-occurrence was scored with hypergeometric tests, and a repertoire-size bias correction was applied to TCR pairs. In a later analysis, false discovery rates were estimated by permuting HLA or CMV assignments 20 times. A later analysis grouped co-occurring TCRs with DBSCAN, adding TCRdist sequence similarity when clustering within HLA-allele-positive subsets. Co-occurrence clustering excluded repertoires with fewer than 30,000 or more than 120,000 public chains, plus five with anomalous nucleotide sharing. Entries here come from immuneACCESS through TCRdb and include only in-frame sequences with V and J called. Some clones fail to appear in such tables; in the studies checked, an unresolved V gene covers under half of the shortfall, and the cause of the remainder is unknown. V, J and clone size are taken as reported in that table, and D and trimming were inferred from the DNA itself. The sample has 150,000 to 190,000 clones on record, roughly 85% of them singletons. Roughly 2.3% of the sample lies in the top ten.

Results and caveats for the whole study, not just this receptor: Compared with equally common non-associated chains, HLA-associated TCR beta chains in a later analysis were more clonally expanded and had lower generation probabilities. Linkage disequilibrium might explain the correlated functional status among segregating V segments, but an unknown experimental factor could not be excluded. In a later genetic analysis, a missense DCLRE1C variant was associated with V-gene and J-gene trimming of TCR beta chains, and the association was replicated in an independent cohort. A later analysis associated about 16,000 TCR beta sequences with specific HLA alleles at a false discovery rate of 0.05. According to a later analysis, parvovirus B19, influenza, CMV and Epstein-Barr virus appeared linked to several top co-occurrence clusters. According to a later analysis, most CMV-associated TCR beta chains appeared to be HLA-restricted, and the HLA associations seemed to be driven largely by CMV exposure. A further reported finding was that TCR beta sequences accurately predicted the HLA-A and HLA-B alleles for most subjects in the first cohort. The classifier was reported to diagnose cytomegalovirus status with high specificity and sensitivity in both the original cohort and the validation cohort. A group of highly shared sequence variants was considered likely to be a technical artifact of the sequencing pipeline. The authors suggested that the approach could potentially be generalized to other disease states and immunological phenotypes. In a later genetic analysis, fewer N-insertions in productive TCRs were reported among donors in an Asian-associated ancestry cluster than the roughly 700-donor mean. Only TCR beta chains were sequenced in this cohort, and the absence of alpha or paired-chain data limited detectable features. A few of the identified cytomegalovirus-associated TCR beta chains were confirmed in vitro to be specific for cytomegalovirus antigens. The only immune exposure information available for the cohort was CMV serostatus. In an earlier analysis of 450 to 750 of the donors, most TCR beta V segments appeared in productive rearrangements about 87% or about 30% of the time, broadly matching IMGT annotations. HLA typing was unavailable for some donors at each locus, so association tests used only the typed subset. Strong co-occurrence of HLA alleles, especially DR and DQ, made assigning TCR associations to individual alleles difficult. In a later analysis, TCR association rates were found to vary across HLA loci, with the most associated TCRs seen for DRB1 alleles and the fewest for HLA-C alleles. In the study, 150 to 200 TCR beta chains were listed as associated with cytomegalovirus. The 87-base-pair reads could not distinguish some IMGT-functional V segments, including TRBV6-2 and TRBV6-3, so those segments were excluded. Because counts were too low, some 17 rarely observed V segments, including chromosome 9 orphons, were left out of the earlier analysis of roughly 600 of the donors. Presence/absence analyses assumed roughly uniform sequencing depth across donors, an assumption that may not hold. Most TCR sequences were observed very rarely across donors, whereas some public TCRs were present in many individuals.

The sequence joins TRBV30 to TRBJ1-2, and possibly TRBD1, on 6 matching bases. Sequenced material: PBMCs. The source of this sequence is a woman between 18 and 29 years old in good health and CMV-seronegative. The CDR3 protein is CAWSVNNREGYTF. The nucleotide sequence is TGTGCCTGGAGTGTCAACAACAGGGAGGGCTACACCTTC.